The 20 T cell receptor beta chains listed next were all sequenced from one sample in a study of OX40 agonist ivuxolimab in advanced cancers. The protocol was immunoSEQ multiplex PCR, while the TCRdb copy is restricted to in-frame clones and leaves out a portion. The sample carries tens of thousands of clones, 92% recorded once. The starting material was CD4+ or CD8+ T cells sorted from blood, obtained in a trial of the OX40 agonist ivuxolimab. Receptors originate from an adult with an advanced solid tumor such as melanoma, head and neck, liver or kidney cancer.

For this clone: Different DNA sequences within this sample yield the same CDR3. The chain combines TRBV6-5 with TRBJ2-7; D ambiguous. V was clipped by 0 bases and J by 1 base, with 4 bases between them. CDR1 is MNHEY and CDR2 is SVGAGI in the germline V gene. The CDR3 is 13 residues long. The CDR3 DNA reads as TGTGCCAGCAGTTACTCGGAATCCTACGAGCAGTACTTC. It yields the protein CASSYSESYEQYF.

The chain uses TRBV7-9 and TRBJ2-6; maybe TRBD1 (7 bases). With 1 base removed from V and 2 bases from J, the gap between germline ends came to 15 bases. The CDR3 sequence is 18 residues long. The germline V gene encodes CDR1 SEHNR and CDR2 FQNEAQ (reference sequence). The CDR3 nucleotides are TGTGCCAGCAGCTTAGTGGCAGGAGGGGGCGCTGGGGCCAACGTCCTGACTTTC. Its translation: CASSLVAGGGAGANVLTF.

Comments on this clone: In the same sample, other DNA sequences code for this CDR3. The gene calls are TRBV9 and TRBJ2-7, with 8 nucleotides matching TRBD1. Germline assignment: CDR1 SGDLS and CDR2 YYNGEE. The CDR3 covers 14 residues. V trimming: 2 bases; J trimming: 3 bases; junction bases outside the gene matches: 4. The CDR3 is CASSVGGQGYEQYF. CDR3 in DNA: TGTGCCAGCAGCGTTGGTGGACAGGGCTACGAGCAGTACTTC. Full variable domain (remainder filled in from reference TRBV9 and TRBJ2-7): DSGVTQTPKHLITATGQRVTLRCSPRSGDLSVYWYQQSLDQGLQFLIQYYNGEERAKGNILERFSAQQFPDLHSELNLSSLELGDSALYFCASSVGGQGYEQYFGPGTRLTVT.

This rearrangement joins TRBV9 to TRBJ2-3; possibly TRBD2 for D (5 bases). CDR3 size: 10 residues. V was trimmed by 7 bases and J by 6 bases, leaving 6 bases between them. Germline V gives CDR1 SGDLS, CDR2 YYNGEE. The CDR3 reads CASRGDTQYF. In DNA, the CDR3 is TGTGCCAGCCGCGGGGATACGCAGTATTTT.

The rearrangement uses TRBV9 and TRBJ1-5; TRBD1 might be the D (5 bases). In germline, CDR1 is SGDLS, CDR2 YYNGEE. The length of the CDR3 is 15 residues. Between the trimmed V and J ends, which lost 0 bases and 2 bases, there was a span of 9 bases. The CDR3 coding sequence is TGTGCCAGCAGCGTAGACGGGGCTGGCAATCAGCCCCAGCATTTT. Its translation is CASSVDGAGNQPQHF.

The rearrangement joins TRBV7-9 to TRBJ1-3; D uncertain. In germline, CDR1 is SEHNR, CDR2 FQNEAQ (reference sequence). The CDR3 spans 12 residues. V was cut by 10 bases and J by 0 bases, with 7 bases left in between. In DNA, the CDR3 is TGTGCCACCCTTTACTCTGGAAACACCATATATTTT. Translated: CATLYSGNTIYF.

The CDR3, as DNA: TGCAGCGGACGGACAGCCGATAACTATGGCTACACCTTC. Protein: CSGRTADNYGYTF. The chain carries TRBV29-1 and TRBJ1-2; possible D gene TRBD1, 6 bases. The CDR3 has 13 amino acids. V was clipped by 7 bases and J by 1 base, with 13 bases between them. The V gene's germline CDR1 is SQVTM and CDR2 ANQGSEA. Full variable domain (outside the CDR3, taken from reference TRBV29-1 and TRBJ1-2): SAVISQKPSRDICQRGTSLTIQCQVDSQVTMMFWYRQQPGQSLTLIATANQGSEATYESGFVIDKFPISRPNLTFSTLTVSNMSPEDSSIYLCSGRTADNYGYTFGSGTRLTVV.

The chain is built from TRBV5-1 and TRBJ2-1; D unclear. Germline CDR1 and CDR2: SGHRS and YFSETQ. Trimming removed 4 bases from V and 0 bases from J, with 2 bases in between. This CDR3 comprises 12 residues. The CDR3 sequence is CASSLSYNEQFF. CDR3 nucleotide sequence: TGCGCCAGCAGCCTCTCCTACAATGAGCAGTTCTTC.

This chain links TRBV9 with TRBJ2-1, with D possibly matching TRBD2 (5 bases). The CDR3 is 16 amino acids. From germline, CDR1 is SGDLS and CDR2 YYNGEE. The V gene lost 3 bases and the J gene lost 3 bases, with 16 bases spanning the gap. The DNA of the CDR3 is TGTGCCAGCAGCGCCGAGACTAACCCATACTACAATGAGCAGTTCTTC. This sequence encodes CASSAETNPYYNEQFF.

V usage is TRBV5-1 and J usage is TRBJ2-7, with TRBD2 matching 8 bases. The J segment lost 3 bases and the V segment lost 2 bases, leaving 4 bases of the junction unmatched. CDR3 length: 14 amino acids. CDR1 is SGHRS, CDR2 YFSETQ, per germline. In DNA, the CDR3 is TGCGCCAGCAGCTTACTTGGGACTAGCTACGAGCAGTACTTC. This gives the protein CASSLLGTSYEQYF.

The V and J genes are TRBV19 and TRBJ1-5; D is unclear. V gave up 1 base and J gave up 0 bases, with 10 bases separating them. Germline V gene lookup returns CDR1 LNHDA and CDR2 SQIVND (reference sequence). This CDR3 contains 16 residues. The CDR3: CASSIVGGYSNQPQHF. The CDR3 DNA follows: TGTGCCAGTAGTATAGTGGGCGGCTATAGCAATCAGCCCCAGCATTTT.

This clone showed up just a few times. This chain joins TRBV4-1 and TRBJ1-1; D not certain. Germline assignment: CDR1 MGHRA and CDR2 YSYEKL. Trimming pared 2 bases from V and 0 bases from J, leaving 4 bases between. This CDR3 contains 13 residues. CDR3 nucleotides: TGCGCCAGCAGCCAAACGGTGAACACTGAAGCTTTCTTT. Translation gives CASSQTVNTEAFF.

The CDR3 DNA sequence: TGTGCCAGCAGTGAGGTAGCGGGCACCACAGATACGCAGTATTTT. Amino acids: CASSEVAGTTDTQYF. V and J are TRBV6-4 and TRBJ2-3, with TRBD2 identical over 7 bases. With 3 bases clipped from V and 2 bases from J, the junction kept 5 bases outside the gene matches. The CDR3 extends over 15 amino acids. Per the germline V gene, CDR1 is MRHNA and CDR2 is SNTAGT.

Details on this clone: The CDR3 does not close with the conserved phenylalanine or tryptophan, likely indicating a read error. The CDR3 DNA reads TGTGCCAGCAGTGGAGACAGCTATTCTAACTATGGCTACACCCTC. Protein: CASSGDSYSNYGYTL. The genes are TRBV6-4 and TRBJ1-2; weak D call: TRBD1 (5 bases). V lost 4 bases to trimming and J lost 0 bases, with 12 bases between them. This CDR3 is 15 amino acids long. From germline, CDR1 is MRHNA and CDR2 SNTAGT.

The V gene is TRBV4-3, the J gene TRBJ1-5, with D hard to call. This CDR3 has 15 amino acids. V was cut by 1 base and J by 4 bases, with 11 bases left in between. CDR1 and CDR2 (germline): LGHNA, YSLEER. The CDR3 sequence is CASSQVWESNQPQHF. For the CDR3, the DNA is TGCGCCAGCAGCCAAGTGTGGGAGTCTAATCAGCCCCAGCATTTT.

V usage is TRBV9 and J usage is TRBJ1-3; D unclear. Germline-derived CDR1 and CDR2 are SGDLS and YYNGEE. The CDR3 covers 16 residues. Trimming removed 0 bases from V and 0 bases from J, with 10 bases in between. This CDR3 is CASSVDKGLSGNTIYF. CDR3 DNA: TGTGCCAGCAGCGTAGATAAAGGCCTCTCTGGAAACACCATATATTTT.

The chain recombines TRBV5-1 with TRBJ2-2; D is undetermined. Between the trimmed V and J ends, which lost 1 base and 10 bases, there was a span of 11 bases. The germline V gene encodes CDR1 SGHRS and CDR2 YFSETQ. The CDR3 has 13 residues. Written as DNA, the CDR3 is TGCGCCAGCAGCTTGAGTACCCCCTCGGAGCTGTTTTTT. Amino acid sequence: CASSLSTPSELFF. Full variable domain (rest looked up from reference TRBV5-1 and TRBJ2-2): KAGVTQTPRYLIKTRGQQVTLSCSPISGHRSVSWYQQTPGQGLQFLFEYFSETQRNKGNFPGRFSGRQFSNSRSEMNVSTLELGDSALYLCASSLSTPSELFFGEGSRLTVL.

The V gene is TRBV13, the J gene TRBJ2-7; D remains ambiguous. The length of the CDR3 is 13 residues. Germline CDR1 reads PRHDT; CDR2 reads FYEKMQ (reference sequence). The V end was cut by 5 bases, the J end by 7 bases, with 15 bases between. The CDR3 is CASSPPPLGEQYF. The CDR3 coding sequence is TGTGCCAGCAGCCCACCTCCCCTCGGGGAGCAGTACTTC.

CDR3 nucleotides: TGTGCCAGCAGCCCCCCCCGGGGGGCCCTTCCATTCGAGCAGTACTTC. Translated, it gives CASSPPRGALPFEQYF. The rearrangement joins TRBV28 to TRBJ2-7; tentative D call: TRBD2 (7 bases). The CDR3 sequence is 16 residues long. Trimming removed 6 bases from V and 6 bases from J, with 24 bases in between. In germline, CDR1 is MDHEN, CDR2 SYDVKM.

The CDR3 coding sequence is TGTGCCAGCAGGGTCCCAACGGATAGCAATCAGCCCCAGCATTTT. Amino acids: CASRVPTDSNQPQHF. The chain carries TRBV2 and TRBJ1-5; D not certain. CDR1 SNHLY and CDR2 FYNNEI come from the germline V gene. CDR3 size: 15 residues. V was shortened by 6 bases and J by 0 bases, with 12 bases between the two germline ends.